This T cell receptor beta chain was identified during a study of beta chain features in type 1 diabetes. Overall study context: Under 140,000,000 sorted cells were examined across all samples.

Averaging roughly 100 mL, one heparinised blood draw was given by each donor. Purity of each sorted population was above 95%. The authors reverse transcribed all of the isolated RNA, so sequencing captured expressed TCRB transcripts. Profiling relied on immunoSEQ multiplex PCR, and the TCRdb table lists in-frame clones only, not all of them. The table has 250,000 to 350,000 clones, 11% to 15% seen once. V lost 0 bases and J lost 5, with 15 bases in between. The CDR3 extends over 16 amino acids. From germline, CDR1 is LGHNA and CDR2 YNFKEQ. Sequencing was done on a sample of central memory CD4+ T cells from blood. This clonotype originated in a man younger than 45 in good health. The genes are TRBV4-2 and TRBJ2-3; D may correspond to TRBD1 or TRBD2 (6 bases each). The DNA for the CDR3 is TGTGCCAGCAGCCAAGACGGGACGGGGGCAGGAGATACGCAGTATTTT. Translating it yields CASSQDGTGAGDTQYF.